The rows below give T cell receptor beta chains drawn from one sample of a study of shared clonotypes between healthy human individuals. Method: immunoSEQ multiplex PCR; TCRdb's copy keeps in-frame clones and lacks some. Of around 2.5 million clones listed, 93% are singletons. Sequencing was done on a sample of naive CD4+ T cells from PBMCs. These receptors came from a man between 18 and 35 years old in good health. Some clones in this sample may be carry-over from other donors' samples. Both conserved end residues are part of each CDR3.

J gene: TRBJ2-3
V gene: TRBV5-1
CDR3 length: 14
CDR3 protein: CASGTQGTLDTQYF

J gene: TRBJ2-2
V gene: TRBV6-6
CDR3 length: 14
CDR3 protein: CASSYSGNTGELFF

J gene: TRBJ1-3
V gene: TRBV5-4
CDR3 length: 14
CDR3 protein: CASRPRGGGNTIYF

J gene: TRBJ1-1
V gene: TRBV28
CDR3 length: 12
CDR3 protein: CASGARGTEAFF

J gene: TRBJ1-2
V gene: TRBV6-5
CDR3 length: 15
CDR3 protein: CASSPMGRGLYGYTF

J gene: TRBJ1-4
V gene: TRBV29-1
CDR3 length: 12
CDR3 protein: CSVEAKDEKLFF

J gene: TRBJ2-7
V gene: TRBV27
CDR3 length: 15
CDR3 protein: CASSLLGGSSYEQYF

J gene: TRBJ2-6
V gene: TRBV5-1
CDR3 length: 16
CDR3 protein: CASSGTGSSGANVLTF

J gene: TRBJ2-7
V gene: TRBV28
CDR3 length: 14
CDR3 protein: CASFLSGSPHEQYF

J gene: TRBJ2-3
V gene: TRBV6-1
CDR3 length: 14
CDR3 protein: CASGTSSILGTQYF

J gene: .
V gene: TRBV5-4
CDR3 length: 16
CDR3 protein: CASSLRRTGGSYEQYF

J gene: TRBJ2-1
V gene: TRBV6-1
CDR3 length: 15
CDR3 protein: CASSGGLAGVYEQFF

J gene: TRBJ1-4
V gene: TRBV4-1
CDR3 length: 16
CDR3 protein: CASRSWRGTANEKLFF

J gene: TRBJ2-7
V gene: TRBV10-3
CDR3 length: 17
CDR3 protein: CAAEAGTSGRSSYEQCF

J gene: TRBJ2-7
V gene: TRBV9
CDR3 length: 15
CDR3 protein: CASSPSLSGTYEQYF